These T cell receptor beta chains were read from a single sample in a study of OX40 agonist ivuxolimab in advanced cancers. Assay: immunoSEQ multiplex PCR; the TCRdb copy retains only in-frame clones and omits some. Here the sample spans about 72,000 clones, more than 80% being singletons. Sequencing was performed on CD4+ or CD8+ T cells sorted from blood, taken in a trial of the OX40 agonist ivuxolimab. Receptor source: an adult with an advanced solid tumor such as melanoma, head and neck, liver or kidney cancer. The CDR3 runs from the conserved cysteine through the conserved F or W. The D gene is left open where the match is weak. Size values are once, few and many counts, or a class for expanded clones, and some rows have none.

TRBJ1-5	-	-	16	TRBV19	TGTGCCAGCAGTCTTTTGACGAGTATCGGCAATCAGCCCCAGCATTTT	CASSLLTSIGNQPQHF
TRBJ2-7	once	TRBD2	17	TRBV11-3	TGTGCCAGCAGCTCCCCGGGACTAGCGGGAGTTCTCTACGAGCAGTACTTC	CASSSPGLAGVLYEQYF
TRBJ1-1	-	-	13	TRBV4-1	TGCGCCAGCAGTCACAGGGTCACCACTGAAGCTTTCTTT	CASSHRVTTEAFF
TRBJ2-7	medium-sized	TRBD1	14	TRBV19	TGTGCCAGTAGTGGGACAGGGCACTCCTACGAGCAGTACTTC	CASSGTGHSYEQYF
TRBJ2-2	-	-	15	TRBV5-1	TGCGCCAGCAGCTTGGGACAGTCGAACACCGGGGAGCTGTTTTTT	CASSLGQSNTGELFF
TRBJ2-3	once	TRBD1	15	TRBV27	TGTGCCAGCAGGGATTGGGGACAGTCCACAGATACGCAGTATTTT	CASRDWGQSTDTQYF
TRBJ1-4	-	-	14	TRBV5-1	TGCGCCAGCAGCTTAGACATGGAGAATGAAAAACTGTTTTTT	CASSLDMENEKLFF
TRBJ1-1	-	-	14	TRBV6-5	TGTGCCAGCAGTTACTCGGGCCGGGGCCCTGAAGCTTTCTTT	CASSYSGRGPEAFF
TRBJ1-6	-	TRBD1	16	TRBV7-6	TGTGCCAGCAGCTTAGAAGGGGGCGCACGCAATTCACCCCTCCACTTT	CASSLEGGARNSPLHF
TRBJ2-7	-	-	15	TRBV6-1	TGTGCCAGCAGTTTTGAGCCTGGGTCGGTTTACGAGCAGTACTTC	CASSFEPGSVYEQYF
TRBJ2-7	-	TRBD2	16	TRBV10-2	TGCGCCAGCAGTGAGACTAGCGGGGGGCATAGCTACGAGCAGTACTTC	CASSETSGGHSYEQYF
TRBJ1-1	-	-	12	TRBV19	TGTGCCAGCACACAGGGCATCACTGAAGCTTTCTTT	CASTQGITEAFF
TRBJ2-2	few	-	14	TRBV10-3	TGTGCCATCAGTCCCGGGACCACCGCCGGGGAGCTGTTTTTT	CAISPGTTAGELFF
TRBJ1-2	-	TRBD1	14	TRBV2	TGTGCCAGCAGGCAAACAGGGGGCGGCTATGGCTACACCTTC	CASRQTGGGYGYTF
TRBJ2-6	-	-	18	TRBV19	TGTGCCAGTACCCAAGGGGGGACCCAGGGTTGGCGAGCCAACGTCCTGACTTTC	CASTQGGTQGWRANVLTF
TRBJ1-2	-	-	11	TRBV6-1	TGTGCCAGCAGTGACAACTATGGCTACACCTTC	CASSDNYGYTF
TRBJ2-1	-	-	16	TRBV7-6	TGTGCCAGCAGCCCATCCCGGACACAGATTTACAATGAGCAGTTCTTC	CASSPSRTQIYNEQFF
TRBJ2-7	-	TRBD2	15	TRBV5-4	TGTGCCAGCAGCGCCAGGACTAGCGGATATTACGAGCAGTACTTC	CASSARTSGYYEQYF
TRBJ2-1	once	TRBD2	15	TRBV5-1	TGCGCCAGCAGCCCGATAGCGGGACCTTACAATGAGCAGTTCTTC	CASSPIAGPYNEQFF
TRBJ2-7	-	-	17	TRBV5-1	TGCGCCAGCAGCTCTGATCAGGGACGGGGGAGCTCCTACGAGCAGTACTTC	CASSSDQGRGSSYEQYF
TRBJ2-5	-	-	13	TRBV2	TGTGCCAGCAGTGGCAGGGTGGAAGAGACCCAGTACTTC	CASSGRVEETQYF
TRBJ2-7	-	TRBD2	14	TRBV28	TGTGCCAGCGGGCCGGGGGGATCTGCTCGCGAGCAGTACTTC	CASGPGGSAREQYF
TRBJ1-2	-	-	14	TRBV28	TGTGCCAGCAGTTCTGGGGGGGGCTACTATGGCTACACCTTC	CASSSGGGYYGYTF
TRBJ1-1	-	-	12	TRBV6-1	TGTGCCAGCAGTGTTCGGGACACTGAAGCTTTCTTT	CASSVRDTEAFF
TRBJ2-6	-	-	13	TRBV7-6	TGTGCCAGCAGCGCTCGGGGAAACAACGTCCTGACTTTC	CASSARGNNVLTF
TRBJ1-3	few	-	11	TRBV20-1	TGCAGTGCTAGACTAGGAGCCACCATATATTTT	CSARLGATIYF
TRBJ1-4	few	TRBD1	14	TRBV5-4	TGTGCCAGCAGCCTGGGACAGGGGAATGAAAAACTGTTTTTT	CASSLGQGNEKLFF
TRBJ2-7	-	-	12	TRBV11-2	TGTGCCAGCAGCCCTCTGGGGCCCGAGCAGTACTTC	CASSPLGPEQYF
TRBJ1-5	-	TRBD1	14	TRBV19	TGTGCCAGTAGCCAACAGGGGGTGTATCAGCCCCAGCATTTT	CASSQQGVYQPQHF
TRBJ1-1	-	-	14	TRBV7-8	TGTGCCAGCAGCTCCCAGGAGGCGAACACTGAAGCTTTCTTT	CASSSQEANTEAFF
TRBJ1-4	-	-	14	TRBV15	TGTGCCACCAGAAAGGACATCCCTAATGAAAAACTGTTTTTT	CATRKDIPNEKLFF
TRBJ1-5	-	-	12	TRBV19	TGTGCCAGTAGCCCCCAGAATCAGCCCCAGCATTTT	CASSPQNQPQHF
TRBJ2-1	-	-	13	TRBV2	TGTGCCAGCAGGAGGGGGGCTATTAATGAGCAGTTCTTC	CASRRGAINEQFF
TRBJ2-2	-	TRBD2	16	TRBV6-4	TGTGCCAGCAGTCCCCTAGCGGGGGGCAGCACCGGGGAGCTGTTTTTT	CASSPLAGGSTGELFF
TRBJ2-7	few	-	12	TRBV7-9	TGTGCCAGCGGACAGCGGTCTTACGAGCAGTACTTC	CASGQRSYEQYF
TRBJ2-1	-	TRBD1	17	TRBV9	TGTGCCAGCAGCGTAGGGGGCCGGGACAGCGGTTTCCATGAGCAGTTCTTC	CASSVGGRDSGFHEQFF
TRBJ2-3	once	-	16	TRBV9	TGTGCCAGCACCCCCCACACGGGAGTTAACTCAGATACGCAGTATTTT	CASTPHTGVNSDTQYF
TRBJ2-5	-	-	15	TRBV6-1	TGTGCCAGCAGTCCTCAGGGGATGCCTGAGAAGACCCAGTACTTC	CASSPQGMPEKTQYF
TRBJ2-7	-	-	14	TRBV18	TGTGCCAGCTCACGGGGGCCGGAAACCTACGAGCAGTACTTC	CASSRGPETYEQYF
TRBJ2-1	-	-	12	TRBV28	TGTGCCAGCAGCCAAGGTGAGAATGAGCAGTTCTTC	CASSQGENEQFF
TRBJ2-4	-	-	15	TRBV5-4	TGTGCCAGCAGATGGGACCTCGGGGCAGAAAACATTCAGTACTTC	CASRWDLGAENIQYF
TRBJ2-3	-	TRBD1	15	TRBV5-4	TGTGCCAGCAGCCCGACAGGGATAATCGCAGATACGCAGTATTTT	CASSPTGIIADTQYF
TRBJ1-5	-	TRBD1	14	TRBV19	TGTGCCAGTAGTATAGGTGACAGGGGTCAGCCCCAGCATTTT	CASSIGDRGQPQHF
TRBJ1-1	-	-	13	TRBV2	TGTGCCAGCAATGGGGGGGGCGGCACTGAAGCTTTCTTT	CASNGGGGTEAFF
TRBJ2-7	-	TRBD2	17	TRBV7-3	TGTGCCAGCAGCCTCGGGACTAGCGGGAGGGCCACCTACGAGCAGTACTTC	CASSLGTSGRATYEQYF
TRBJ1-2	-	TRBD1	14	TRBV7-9	TGTGCCAGCAGCTTATTGCAGGGGGCGAAGGGCTACACCTTC	CASSLLQGAKGYTF
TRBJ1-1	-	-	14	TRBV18	TGTGCCAGCTCACCACAGGAGGGCATCACTGAAGCTTTCTTT	CASSPQEGITEAFF
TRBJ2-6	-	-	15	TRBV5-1	TGCGCCAGCAGCTTGGAGGGAACTGGGGCCAACGTCCTGACTTTC	CASSLEGTGANVLTF
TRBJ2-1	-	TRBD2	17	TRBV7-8	TGTGCCAGTAGCTTAGGGCCCGGACTAGCGCCCTACAATGAGCAGTTCTTC	CASSLGPGLAPYNEQFF
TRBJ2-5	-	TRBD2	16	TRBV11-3	TGTGCCAGCAGCCCGGGCCTAGCGGGAGGGCGAGAGACCCAGTACTTC	CASSPGLAGGRETQYF
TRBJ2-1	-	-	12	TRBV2	TGTGCCAGCATAGCAGGGAGCAATGAGCAGTTCTTC	CASIAGSNEQFF
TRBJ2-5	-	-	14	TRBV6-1	TGTGCCAGCAGTGTATGGGGGCCGCAAGAGACCCAGTACTTC	CASSVWGPQETQYF
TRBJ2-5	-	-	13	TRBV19	TGTGCCAGTAGTATAGGCAGAGAAGAGACCCAGTACTTC	CASSIGREETQYF
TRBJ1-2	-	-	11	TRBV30	TGTGCCTGGAGCGGTGGGGGTGGCTACACCTTC	CAWSGGGGYTF
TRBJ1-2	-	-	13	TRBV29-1	TGCAGCGTTGGGCAGGGGATTGACTATGGCTACACCTTC	CSVGQGIDYGYTF